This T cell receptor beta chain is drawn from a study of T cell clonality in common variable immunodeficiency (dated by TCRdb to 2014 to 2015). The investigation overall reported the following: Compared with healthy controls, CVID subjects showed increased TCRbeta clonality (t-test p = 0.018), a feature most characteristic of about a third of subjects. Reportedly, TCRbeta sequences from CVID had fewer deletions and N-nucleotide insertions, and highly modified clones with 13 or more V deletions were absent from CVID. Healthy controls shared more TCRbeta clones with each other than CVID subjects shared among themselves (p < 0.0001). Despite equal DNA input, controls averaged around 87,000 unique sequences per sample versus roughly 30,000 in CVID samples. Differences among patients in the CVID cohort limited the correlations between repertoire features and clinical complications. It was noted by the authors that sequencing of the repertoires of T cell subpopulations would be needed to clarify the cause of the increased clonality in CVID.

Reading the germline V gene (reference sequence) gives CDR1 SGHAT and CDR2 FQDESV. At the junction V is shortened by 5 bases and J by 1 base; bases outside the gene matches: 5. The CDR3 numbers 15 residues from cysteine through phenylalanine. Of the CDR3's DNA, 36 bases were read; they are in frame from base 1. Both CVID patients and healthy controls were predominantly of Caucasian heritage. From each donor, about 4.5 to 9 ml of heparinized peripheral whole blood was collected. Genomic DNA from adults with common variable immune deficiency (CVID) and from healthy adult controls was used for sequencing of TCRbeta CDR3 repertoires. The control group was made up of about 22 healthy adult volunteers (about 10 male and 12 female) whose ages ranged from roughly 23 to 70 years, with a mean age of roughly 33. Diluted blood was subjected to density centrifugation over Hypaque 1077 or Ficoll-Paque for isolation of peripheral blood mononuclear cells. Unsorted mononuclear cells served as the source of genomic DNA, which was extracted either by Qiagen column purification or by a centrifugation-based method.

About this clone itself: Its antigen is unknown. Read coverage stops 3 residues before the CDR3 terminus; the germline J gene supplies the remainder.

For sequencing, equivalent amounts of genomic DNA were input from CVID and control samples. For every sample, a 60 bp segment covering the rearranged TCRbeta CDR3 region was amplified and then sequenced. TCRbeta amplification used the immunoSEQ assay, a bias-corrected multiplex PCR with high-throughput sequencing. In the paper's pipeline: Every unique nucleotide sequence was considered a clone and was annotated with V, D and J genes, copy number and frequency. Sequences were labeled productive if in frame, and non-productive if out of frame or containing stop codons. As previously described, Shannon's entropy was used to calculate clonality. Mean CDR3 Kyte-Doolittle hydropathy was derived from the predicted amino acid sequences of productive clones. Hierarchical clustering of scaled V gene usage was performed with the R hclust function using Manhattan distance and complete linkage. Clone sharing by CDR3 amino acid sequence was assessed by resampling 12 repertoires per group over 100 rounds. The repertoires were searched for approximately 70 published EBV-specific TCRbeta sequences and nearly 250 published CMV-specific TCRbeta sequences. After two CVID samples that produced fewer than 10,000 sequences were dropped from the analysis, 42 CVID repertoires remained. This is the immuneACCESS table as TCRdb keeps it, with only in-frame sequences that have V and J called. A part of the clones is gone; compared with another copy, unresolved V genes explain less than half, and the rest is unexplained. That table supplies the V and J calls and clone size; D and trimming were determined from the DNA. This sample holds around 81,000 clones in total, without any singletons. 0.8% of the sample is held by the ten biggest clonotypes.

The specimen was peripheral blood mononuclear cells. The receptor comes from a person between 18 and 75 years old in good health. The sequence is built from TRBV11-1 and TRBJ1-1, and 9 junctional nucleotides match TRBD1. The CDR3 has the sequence CASSPTGGRNTEAFF. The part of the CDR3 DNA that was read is TGTGCCAGCAGCCCCACAGGGGGCCGGAACACTGAA. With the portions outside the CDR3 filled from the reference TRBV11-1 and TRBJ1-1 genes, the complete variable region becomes EAEVAQSPRYKITEKSQAVAFWCDPISGHATLYWYRQILGQGPELLVQFQDESVVDDSQLPKDRFSAERLKGVDSTLKIQPAELGDSAMYLCASSPTGGRNTEAFFGQGTRLTVV.